The sequence of this T cell receptor (beta chain) was determined in a study of T-cell reconstitution after alpha-beta-depleted transplantation in children. Preparation of the TCRbeta library used unique molecular identifiers. One entry per CDR3 protein, called by TCRdb with MiXCR from the PCR reads. The sample carries roughly 120,000 distinct CDR3 sequences, about a tenth recorded once. The sequence derives from a boy between 2 and 15 years old with acute lymphoblastic leukemia, due to receive a stem cell transplant. The starting material was PBMCs, obtained before TCRalphabeta/CD19-depleted stem cell transplant.

CDR3 bases: TGCGCCAGCAGCGATCGACTAGCGGGATCACCTAGGAATGAGCAGTTCTTC. It specifies CASSDRLAGSPRNEQFF. V gene TRBV5-1 combines with J gene TRBJ2-1, with 11 bases matching TRBD2. Trimming cost V 4 bases and J 7 bases; bases outside gene matches: 13. The germline gives CDR1 SGHRS, CDR2 YFSETQ. The CDR3 sequence is 17 residues long.